The 2 T cell receptor beta chains in this list originate from one sample, sequenced in a study of T cells in Graves' hyperthyroidism and ophthalmopathy. Amplification of TCR beta CDR3 regions used RNA as the template. HTBI primers were employed in a first-round RT-PCR of the TCR CDR3. In TCRdb, the multiplex PCR reads were re-called with MiXCR into one record per CDR3 protein. In the table there are over 500,000 distinct CDR3 sequences, around 16% of which are singletons. The specimen sequenced was blood. The receptors come from a woman in her twenties or thirties with Graves' ophthalmopathy.

A few counts support this clonotype. The V and J genes are TRBV19 and TRBJ1-6; D call uncertain. This CDR3 is 13 amino acids long. Trimming stripped 5 bases from V and 5 bases from J, with 7 bases between. Germline CDR1 is LNHDA and CDR2 is SQIVND (reference sequence). The CDR3 loop is CASSSSNNSPLHF. CDR3 DNA sequence: TGTGCCAGTAGTTCCTCGAATAATTCACCCCTCCACTTT.

Many counts were recorded for this clonotype. This chain joins TRBV20-1 and TRBJ2-7; possible D gene TRBD2, 5 bases. Trimming removed 1 base at V and 2 bases at J, with 12 bases between. Per germline, CDR1 DFQATT and CDR2 SNEGSKA (reference sequence). CDR3 size: 14 residues. CDR3 in amino acids: CSARVLGLTYEQYF. DNA of the CDR3: TGCAGTGCTAGAGTTCTTGGACTTACCTACGAGCAGTACTTC.